Following are 31 T cell receptor beta chains from one sample sequenced in a study of blood T cells in healthy people across ages. The authors ran a second PCR of 7 to 11 cycles using a sample-barcoded 5' primer and a J-beta primer mix. MiXCR, applied by TCRdb to the 5' RACE reads, yields one record per CDR3 protein. The sample contains about 970,000 distinct CDR3 sequences, roughly 51% of which appear only once. The sequencing input was blood. The source of these receptors is an older woman in good health.

The chain links TRBV6-2 or TRBV6-3 to TRBJ2-7, with D possibly being TRBD2 (6 bases). V was shortened by 0 bases and J by 2 bases, with 17 bases between the two germline ends. From germline, CDR1 is MNHEY and CDR2 SVGEGT. The CDR3 loop spans 17 amino acids. The CDR3 DNA reads TGTGCCAGCAGTTACTCGAGGGGAGGCAGTCCGACCTACGAGCAGTACTTC. The encoded protein is CASSYSRGGSPTYEQYF.

This chain connects TRBV12-3 or TRBV12-4 to TRBJ2-1; possible D gene TRBD2, 6 bases. The V and J ends lost 3 bases and 8 bases respectively, with 17 bases between them. CDR3 size: 15 residues. CDR3 amino acids: CASSFGTAPSDEQFF. The CDR3 nucleotides read TGTGCCAGCAGTTTTGGGACTGCACCCTCCGATGAGCAGTTCTTC.

As for this clonotype: A clone one base away is much larger, so this may be a read error. The chain is built from TRBV12-3 or TRBV12-4 and TRBJ1-5; perhaps TRBD1 as D (6 bases). This CDR3 contains 15 residues. V lost 5 bases, J lost 4 bases, and 15 bases lay in between. The CDR3 nucleotides are TGTGCCAGCAGTAACCGGGACAAGGGGAATCAGCCCCAGCATTTT. This gives the protein CASSNRDKGNQPQHF.

Worth noting for this clonotype: Sequence at one end of the junction differs from germline and may be a read error. The chain combines TRBV4-1 with TRBJ2-5; D gene ambiguous. The length of the CDR3 is 15 residues. CDR1 and CDR2 (germline): MGHRA, YSYEKL. In nucleotides, the CDR3 is TGCGCCAGCAGCCAAGGGGGTACAGTCCAAGCGACCCAGTACTTC. Translation gives CASSQGGTVQATQYF.

V is TRBV7-2 and J is TRBJ2-7, with a weak D call TRBD1 (5 bases). CDR3 length equals 16 residues. The germline CDR1 and CDR2 sequences are SGHTA and FQGNSA. V shed 5 bases and J shed 0 bases, with 17 bases lying between them. The CDR3 loop is CASSPNGHPSSYEQYF. DNA for the CDR3: TGTGCCAGCAGCCCGAATGGACACCCGAGCTCCTACGAGCAGTACTTC.

CDR3 in DNA: TGCAGTGCTACAGGACAGGGGGCATACCAAGAGACCCAGTACTTC. It is translated as CSATGQGAYQETQYF. The genes are TRBV20-1 and TRBJ2-5; TRBD1 matches 11 bases. The CDR3 has 15 amino acids. Germline V CDR1 and CDR2: DFQATT, SNEGSKA (reference sequence). The V gene end was trimmed by 4 bases and the J gene end by 0 bases; junction bases not matched to a gene: 4.

CDR3 DNA sequence: TGTGCCAGCAGCAAAGAACGACTAGCGGGAGAGCCCTACGAGCAGTACTTC. Amino acid sequence: CASSKERLAGEPYEQYF. This chain uses TRBV21-1 with TRBJ2-7; the D segment call TRBD2 is taken from the table without a DNA check. TRBV21-1 is an annotated pseudogene. This CDR3 is built from 17 residues.

Only one count was recorded for this clonotype. Germline is not matched at one junction end, which may reflect a read error. V is TRBV20-1 and J is TRBJ1-5; maybe TRBD1 (6 bases). The CDR3 covers 14 residues. The germline CDR1 and CDR2 sequences are DFQATT and SNEGSKA (reference sequence). CDR3: CSAKKQGTNQLQHF. CDR3 DNA: TGCAGTGCCAAGAAACAGGGTACAAATCAGCTCCAGCATTTT.

The chain links TRBV30 to TRBJ2-5; 11 bases fit TRBD1. The CDR3 sequence is 15 residues long. The germline CDR1 and CDR2 sequences are GTSNPN and SVGIG (reference sequence). V lost 3 bases to trimming and J lost 4 bases; unmatched junction nucleotides: 7. This chain's CDR3 is CAWSAGQGAGETQYF. The CDR3 DNA sequence: TGTGCCTGGAGCGCCGGACAGGGGGCTGGAGAGACCCAGTACTTC.

The chain has TRBV12-3 or TRBV12-4 and TRBJ1-1; D perhaps matches TRBD1 (6 bases). V lost 10 bases, J lost 1 base, and 19 bases lay in between. The CDR3 contains 15 residues. CDR3 sequence reads: CATTGSLTSNTEAFF. The CDR3 DNA follows: TGTGCCACGACAGGATCGTTAACCTCGAACACTGAAGCTTTCTTT.

This chain connects TRBV9 to TRBJ2-7; no definite D call. Per the germline V gene, CDR1 is SGDLS and CDR2 is YYNGEE. Trimming removed 0 bases at V and 0 bases at J, with 13 bases between. The CDR3 sequence is 16 residues long. The CDR3 sequence is CASSVGPSPSSYEQYF. The CDR3 DNA sequence: TGTGCCAGCAGCGTAGGGCCATCTCCTAGCTCCTACGAGCAGTACTTC.

J is TRBJ2-5 and V is TRBV20-1; possibly TRBD2 for D (6 bases). CDR3 length equals 15 residues. The germline V gene has CDR1 DFQATT and CDR2 SNEGSKA (reference sequence). With 5 bases removed from V and 4 bases from J, the gap between germline ends came to 20 bases. CDR3 protein: CSAPKRAGRGETQYF. The CDR3 coding sequence is TGCAGTGCTCCCAAAAGGGCAGGGCGGGGAGAGACCCAGTACTTC.

This clonotype was found a few times. The DNA for the CDR3 is TGTGCCAGCAGCTTACAGCCCAAAAACATTCAGTACTTC. Its protein product is CASSLQPKNIQYF. The genes are TRBV7-9 and TRBJ2-4, with D uncertain. CDR3 size: 13 residues. Germline assignment: CDR1 SEHNR and CDR2 FQNEAQ (reference sequence). V dropped 2 bases and J dropped 2 bases, with 4 bases sitting between them.

The chain uses TRBV10-3 and TRBJ2-1; D is perhaps TRBD2 (6 bases). Germline loops: CDR1 ENHRY, CDR2 SYGVKD. This CDR3 contains 12 residues. V shed 6 bases and J shed 6 bases, with 9 bases lying between them. CDR3 residues: CAIREGTNEQFF. The CDR3 bases are TGTGCCATCAGGGAGGGGACCAATGAGCAGTTCTTC.

This clonotype has just a few counts. The gene calls are TRBV29-1 and TRBJ1-4, with TRBD1 as a possible D gene (6 bases). Germline-derived CDR1 and CDR2 are SQVTM and ANQGSEA. CDR3 length: 13 amino acids. Trimming shortened V by 7 bases and J by 1 base, and 10 bases separated the two germline ends. CDR3 residues: CSGQTGTNEKLFF. The CDR3 region has the DNA TGCAGCGGCCAGACAGGAACTAATGAAAAACTGTTTTTT.

The J gene is TRBJ2-7, the V gene TRBV10-3; D is ambiguous. Trimming cost V 6 bases and J 4 bases, with 19 bases left between them. This CDR3 contains 15 residues. CDR1 and CDR2 (germline): ENHRY, SYGVKD. CDR3 in amino acids: CAIRTDPRTPYEQYF. CDR3 coding DNA: TGTGCCATCAGGACGGACCCCCGAACGCCATACGAGCAGTACTTC.

The genes are TRBV15 and TRBJ2-7, with 7 bases aligning to TRBD1. Germline V gene lookup returns CDR1 LNHNV and CDR2 YYDKDF (reference sequence). This CDR3 region has 15 residues. V lost 7 bases, J lost 2 bases, and 11 bases stayed unmatched. The CDR3 nucleotides are TGTGCCACCAAGGCCGGGACAGATTATACCTACGAGCAGTACTTC. Translating gives CATKAGTDYTYEQYF.

Only one count was recorded for this clonotype. The chain carries TRBV7-2 and TRBJ2-7; 8 bases agree with TRBD1. The germline V gene has CDR1 SGHTA and CDR2 FQGNSA. Germline trimming cut 8 bases from V and 0 bases from J; bases unmatched to any gene: 9. The CDR3 contains 15 residues. CDR3 coding DNA: TGTGCCAGCGGCCCAAGGGACAGGAGCTCCTACGAGCAGTACTTC. This sequence encodes CASGPRDRSSYEQYF.

V is TRBV29-1 and J is TRBJ1-6; no definite D call. Per germline, CDR1 SQVTM and CDR2 ANQGSEA. This CDR3 has 14 amino acids. V shed 5 bases and J shed 7 bases, with 15 bases lying between them. The CDR3, as DNA: TGCAGCGTTCACTCAGACGGCCCGAATTCACCCCTCCACTTT. It translates to CSVHSDGPNSPLHF. Supplemented by reference TRBV29-1 and TRBJ1-6, the full variable domain reads SAVISQKPSRDICQRGTSLTIQCQVDSQVTMMFWYRQQPGQSLTLIATANQGSEATYESGFVIDKFPISRPNLTFSTLTVSNMSPEDSSIYLCSVHSDGPNSPLHFGNGTRLTVT.

The V gene is TRBV9, the J gene TRBJ2-3; 14 bases are a match to TRBD2. Germline values: CDR1 SGDLS, CDR2 YYNGEE. Germline trimming cut 2 bases from V and 3 bases from J; bases unmatched to any gene: 2. This CDR3 contains 16 residues. The CDR3 region is CASSVGTSGSTDTQYF. Written as DNA, the CDR3 is TGTGCCAGCAGCGTCGGGACTAGCGGGAGTACAGATACGCAGTATTTT. Full variable domain (missing parts from reference TRBV9 and TRBJ2-3): DSGVTQTPKHLITATGQRVTLRCSPRSGDLSVYWYQQSLDQGLQFLIQYYNGEERAKGNILERFSAQQFPDLHSELNLSSLELGDSALYFCASSVGTSGSTDTQYFGPGTRLTVL.

This clonotype was detected only once. This chain connects TRBV27 to TRBJ2-3, with 14 bases matching TRBD2. With V trimmed by 6 bases and J by 4 bases, 27 bases remained unmatched. The CDR3 spans 23 residues. The V gene's germline CDR1 is MNHEY and CDR2 SMNVEV (reference sequence). The CDR3 coding sequence is TGTGCCAGCAGCCTTACATACACGGGACTAGCGGGAGATACGGTTATGGTGTCAGATACGCAGTATTTT. Its translation is CASSLTYTGLAGDTVMVSDTQYF.

This chain links TRBV28 with TRBJ2-5, with TRBD2 matching over 14 bases. J gave up 4 bases and V 8 bases, and 15 bases lay outside the gene matches. The CDR3 sequence is 18 residues long. The germline V gene encodes CDR1 MDHEN and CDR2 SYDVKM. CDR3 sequence: CASHPTGTSGRSGETQYF. The CDR3 DNA is TGTGCCAGCCATCCGACCGGGACTAGCGGGAGATCAGGAGAGACCCAGTACTTC.

This clonotype was detected a few times. The genes are TRBV6-2 or TRBV6-3 and TRBJ2-7; D gene unclear. In germline, CDR1 is MNHEY, CDR2 SVGEGT. V was trimmed by 0 bases and J by 3 bases, leaving 6 bases between them. The CDR3 totals 13 residues. CDR3 in amino acids: CASSYSRYYEQYF. The CDR3 nucleotides are TGTGCCAGCAGTTACTCGAGATACTACGAGCAGTACTTC.

This clonotype was counted many times. The chain links TRBV29-1 to TRBJ1-2; possibly TRBD1 for D (5 bases). Germline values: CDR1 SQVTM, CDR2 ANQGSEA. The CDR3 spans 14 residues. V lost 4 bases, J lost 3 bases, and 15 bases lay in between. The CDR3 nucleotides are TGCAGCGTTGTCTTTCCAGGGAATGACTATGGCTACACCTTC. Amino acids: CSVVFPGNDYGYTF.

This clonotype has more than one count but fewer than ten. This rearrangement joins TRBV29-1 to TRBJ2-1; no definite D call. V gave up 6 bases and J gave up 8 bases, with 11 bases separating them. The CDR3 has 11 amino acids. Looked up from germline, CDR1 is SQVTM and CDR2 is ANQGSEA. The CDR3 sequence is CSVGNVDEQFF. The DNA for the CDR3 is TGCAGCGTGGGGAACGTGGATGAGCAGTTCTTC.

The genes are TRBV9 and TRBJ2-1, with D tentatively TRBD2 (6 bases). This CDR3 region has 14 residues. V dropped 4 bases and J dropped 9 bases, with 17 bases sitting between them. Germline V gene sequence: CDR1 SGDLS, CDR2 YYNGEE. Here the CDR3 reads CASSPTVGEAEQFF. The CDR3, as DNA: TGTGCCAGCAGCCCCACGGTCGGGGAGGCTGAGCAGTTCTTC.

This clonotype was seen a handful of times. The rearrangement uses TRBV20-1 and TRBJ2-7; 14 positions agree with TRBD2. J lost 7 bases, V lost 5 bases, and 10 bases had no gene match. Germline V gene data show CDR1 as DFQATT and CDR2 as SNEGSKA (reference sequence). The CDR3 covers 15 residues. The CDR3, as DNA: TGCAGTGCTGACCGGGGGACTAGCGGGAGTGGGGAGCAGTACTTC. As protein: CSADRGTSGSGEQYF.

CDR3 bases: TGCAGTGCTAGAGGTCTACACCTCAATGAGCAGTTCTTC. It specifies CSARGLHLNEQFF. The chain couples TRBV20-1 to TRBJ2-1; D ambiguous. Trimming pared 1 base from V and 6 bases from J, leaving 10 bases between. The CDR3 totals 13 residues. Germline V gene lookup returns CDR1 DFQATT and CDR2 SNEGSKA (reference sequence).

The V call is TRBV2, the J call TRBJ1-2; no clear D. This CDR3 is built from 12 residues. V shed 1 base and J shed 13 bases, with 13 bases lying between them. Germline loops: CDR1 SNHLY, CDR2 FYNNEI. CDR3 protein: CASSEESPDSTF. CDR3 sequence (DNA): TGTGCCAGCAGTGAAGAAAGCCCTGATAGCACCTTC.

The CDR3 nucleotides read TGTGCCAGCAGTCTAAGGCCCCCGGGACAGGGGGTTAAAGGCTACACCTTC. This codes for CASSLRPPGQGVKGYTF. The chain is built from TRBV27 and TRBJ1-2, with TRBD1 matching 11 bases. Trimming took 5 bases from V and 8 from J; bases not matched to a gene: 16. Germline lookup yields CDR1 MNHEY and CDR2 SMNVEV (reference sequence). The CDR3 has 17 residues.

This clonotype occurred a few times. This sequence joins TRBV29-1 and TRBJ2-4, with D unresolved. Trimming left V 8 bases short and J 0 bases short, with 14 bases between. The CDR3 length is 14 residues. Germline CDR1 reads SQVTM; CDR2 reads ANQGSEA. As DNA, the CDR3 is TGCAGCCCCCACCCCATAACAGCCAAAAACATTCAGTACTTC. Protein product: CSPHPITAKNIQYF. The full variable domain, completed using reference TRBV29-1 and TRBJ2-4, is SAVISQKPSRDICQRGTSLTIQCQVDSQVTMMFWYRQQPGQSLTLIATANQGSEATYESGFVIDKFPISRPNLTFSTLTVSNMSPEDSSIYLCSPHPITAKNIQYFGAGTRLSVL.